Listed below are T cell receptor beta chains from one sample, sequenced in a study of technical replicates of blood from a few donors. The method was immunoSEQ multiplex PCR; TCRdb's version includes in-frame clones alone and lacks a portion of them. The sample includes 82,000 or so clones, over 95% of them seen just once. Sequenced sample: T cells isolated from PBMCs. These receptors were taken from a human donor in good health. Each CDR3 is given with its conserved first and last residue. The D gene is left open where the match is weak. Clone size is shown for a subset of rows, as once, few, many or a class of expanded clone.

V	J	D	size	CDR3	DNA
TRBV7-9	TRBJ2-1	TRBD2	-	CASSLAWTSGRAANEQFF	TGTGCCAGCAGCTTAGCGTGGACTAGCGGGAGGGCTGCAAATGAGCAGTTCTTC
TRBV19	TRBJ2-7	TRBD2	-	CASSAAGTLTEQYF	TGTGCCAGTAGTGCAGCGGGGACCCTTACGGAGCAGTACTTC
TRBV29-1	TRBJ1-4	TRBD1	-	CSVEEQGAEKLFF	TGCAGCGTTGAAGAACAGGGGGCTGAAAAACTGTTTTTT
TRBV27	TRBJ1-2	TRBD1	-	CATRDRDGYTF	TGTGCCACCCGGGACAGGGATGGCTACACCTTC
TRBV18	TRBJ2-1	TRBD2	-	CATLRLAGYEQFF	TGTGCGACCCTTAGGCTAGCGGGATACGAGCAGTTCTTC
TRBV5-1	TRBJ1-2	-	-	CASSLAADGRYGYTF	TGCGCCAGCAGCTTGGCTGCGGATGGGAGGTATGGCTACACCTTC
TRBV5-1	TRBJ2-7	-	-	CASSPGSASYEQYF	TGCGCCAGCAGCCCGGGGTCTGCTTCCTACGAGCAGTACTTC
TRBV5-1	TRBJ2-2	-	-	CASSLGTNTGELFF	TGCGCCAGCAGCTTGGGGACAAACACCGGGGAGCTGTTTTTT
TRBV7-3	TRBJ2-3	-	-	CASSPRTTDTQYF	TGTGCCAGCAGCCCTAGAACCACAGATACGCAGTATTTT
TRBV5-1	TRBJ2-7	-	-	CASSQGGYEQYF	TGCGCCAGCAGCCAGGGAGGCTACGAGCAGTACTTC
TRBV27	TRBJ2-2	TRBD1	-	CASSLGQGQVAGELFF	TGTGCCAGCAGTCTCGGACAGGGTCAGGTGGCCGGGGAGCTGTTTTTT
TRBV7-2	TRBJ2-7	-	-	CASSETTVYHEQYF	TGTGCCAGCAGCGAGACGACAGTGTACCACGAGCAGTACTTC
TRBV28	TRBJ2-1	-	-	CASSLAGIVGYNEQFF	TGTGCCAGCAGTCTCGCCGGGATTGTGGGCTACAATGAGCAGTTCTTC
TRBV7-9	TRBJ2-2	TRBD1	-	CASSVAGGTGELFF	TGTGCCAGCAGCGTGGCAGGGGGCACCGGGGAGCTGTTTTTT
TRBV5-5	TRBJ2-4	-	once	CASSLPGEGNIQYF	TGTGCCAGCAGCCTACCAGGGGAGGGGAACATTCAGTACTTC
TRBV9	TRBJ2-3	-	once	CASSVGSWRSRTDTQYF	TGTGCCAGCAGCGTAGGGAGTTGGAGGAGTCGAACAGATACGCAGTATTTT
TRBV28	TRBJ1-2	TRBD1	-	CASSGTDLRGYTF	TGTGCCAGCAGCGGGACAGACCTTCGGGGCTACACCTTC
TRBV5-4	TRBJ1-5	TRBD1	-	CASSPGTGVQPQHF	TGTGCCAGCAGCCCCGGGACAGGAGTCCAGCCCCAGCATTTT
TRBV4-2	TRBJ1-2	-	-	CASSPRQDYGYTF	TGTGCCAGCAGCCCGCGACAGGACTATGGCTACACCTTC
TRBV27	TRBJ1-1	TRBD1	-	CASSLGQGAEAFF	TGTGCCAGCAGCCTGGGACAGGGGGCTGAAGCTTTCTTT
TRBV28	TRBJ1-5	-	-	CASSWRQSMDQPQHF	TGTGCCAGCAGTTGGAGACAGAGTATGGATCAGCCCCAGCATTTT
TRBV11-2	TRBJ1-4	-	once	CASSQGAGKLFF	TGTGCCAGCAGCCAAGGGGCAGGAAAACTGTTTTTT
TRBV4-3	TRBJ1-5	-	-	CASSQDSQGTQPQHF	TGCGCCAGCAGCCAAGATTCGCAGGGGACTCAGCCCCAGCATTTT
TRBV2	TRBJ2-3	-	once	CASSEVDSGTYTDTQYF	TGTGCCAGCAGTGAAGTGGACAGCGGGACCTACACAGATACGCAGTATTTT
TRBV4-3	TRBJ2-7	TRBD1	-	CASSQGSGQGYEQYF	TGCGCCAGCAGCCAAGGTTCGGGACAGGGCTACGAGCAGTACTTC
TRBV4-1	TRBJ1-1	TRBD1	-	CASSQNVEGGVNTEAFF	TGCGCCAGCAGCCAAAATGTCGAAGGGGGCGTGAACACTGAAGCTTTCTTT
TRBV9	TRBJ1-4	-	-	CASSGGPTNEKLFF	TGTGCCAGCAGCGGGGGCCCAACTAATGAAAAACTGTTTTTT
TRBV30	TRBJ2-2	-	-	CAWNYGENTGELFF	TGTGCCTGGAATTATGGAGAGAACACCGGGGAGCTGTTTTTT
TRBV2	TRBJ1-2	-	-	CASSDLGTTYGYTF	TGTGCCAGCTCGGACCTAGGGACAACCTATGGCTACACCTTC
TRBV6-4	TRBJ2-2	-	-	CASSGAAETNTGELFF	TGTGCCAGCAGTGGCGCAGCGGAGACGAACACCGGGGAGCTGTTTTTT
TRBV30	TRBJ2-3	-	-	CAWGTGGTDTQYF	TGTGCCTGGGGTACGGGGGGCACAGATACGCAGTATTTT
TRBV6-4	TRBJ2-1	TRBD2	-	CASSLSLAGGLGNEQFF	TGTGCCAGCAGTCTCTCACTAGCGGGAGGACTAGGGAATGAGCAGTTCTTC
TRBV5-4	TRBJ1-1	TRBD1	-	CASSSLTGGHTEAFF	TGTGCCAGCAGCTCCTTGACAGGGGGGCACACTGAAGCTTTCTTT
TRBV28	TRBJ1-2	-	-	CASSLRGGGVGYTF	TGTGCCAGCAGTCTCCGAGGGGGTGGAGTTGGCTACACCTTC
TRBV16	TRBJ1-4	TRBD1	once	CASSGQGATNEKLFF	TGTGCCAGCAGCGGACAGGGGGCAACTAATGAAAAACTGTTTTTT
TRBV7-6	TRBJ1-5	-	-	CASSLEPEDNQPQHF	TGTGCCAGCAGCTTAGAGCCGGAGGATAATCAGCCCCAGCATTTT
TRBV5-1	TRBJ2-7	TRBD2	-	CASSATSGRYEQYF	TGCGCCAGCAGCGCAACTAGCGGGCGCTACGAGCAGTACTTC
TRBV10-3	TRBJ2-5	TRBD2	-	CAISEGSGGLQETQYF	TGTGCCATCAGTGAAGGTAGCGGGGGACTCCAAGAGACCCAGTACTTC
TRBV11-2	TRBJ2-3	-	-	CASSAGGRSTDTQYF	TGTGCCAGCAGCGCGGGCGGCCGAAGCACAGATACGCAGTATTTT
TRBV7-6	TRBJ1-2	TRBD1	-	CASSPTTGNYGYTF	TGTGCCAGCAGCCCGACGACAGGGAACTATGGCTACACCTTC
TRBV4-2	TRBJ2-2	TRBD2	-	CASSLGLASTGELFF	TGTGCCAGCAGCCTGGGACTAGCCAGCACCGGGGAGCTGTTTTTT
TRBV27	TRBJ2-7	-	-	CASSPLSEPGSDEQYF	TGTGCCAGCAGCCCCCTTTCGGAGCCCGGATCGGACGAGCAGTACTTC
TRBV18	TRBJ2-1	TRBD2	-	CASSPASGRHEQFF	TGTGCCAGCTCCCCGGCTAGCGGGAGACATGAGCAGTTCTTC